This T cell receptor (beta chain) was documented in a study of identical twins. This clonotype was observed a few times. The antigen is not known. The junction departs from germline at one end; a sequencing error may be responsible. Unique molecular identifiers were present on the cDNA, and a universal primer site came from template switching. TCRdb independently ran MiXCR on the 5' RACE reads; one entry per CDR3 protein. The sample yields under 1 million distinct CDR3 sequences, around 12% seen once. Study-wide points: Models underpredicted monozygotic twin sharing of out-of-frame TCR alpha. Within beta out-of-frame sequences, the excess sharing observed between twins was weaker. The study found excess low generation probability among twin-shared out-of-frame alpha sequences.

The germline gives CDR1 MNHNS, CDR2 SASEGT. The CDR3 runs 13 residues. These data were also filed under a second study, of yellow fever vaccine responses in identical twins.

Source material: PBMCs. The chain links TRBV6-1 to TRBJ1-2; D not resolved. The sequence was collected from a young woman in good health. The CDR3 region has the DNA TGTGCCAGCAGCGAAGAGATTGACTATGGCTACACCTTC. Its protein is CASSEEIDYGYTF.